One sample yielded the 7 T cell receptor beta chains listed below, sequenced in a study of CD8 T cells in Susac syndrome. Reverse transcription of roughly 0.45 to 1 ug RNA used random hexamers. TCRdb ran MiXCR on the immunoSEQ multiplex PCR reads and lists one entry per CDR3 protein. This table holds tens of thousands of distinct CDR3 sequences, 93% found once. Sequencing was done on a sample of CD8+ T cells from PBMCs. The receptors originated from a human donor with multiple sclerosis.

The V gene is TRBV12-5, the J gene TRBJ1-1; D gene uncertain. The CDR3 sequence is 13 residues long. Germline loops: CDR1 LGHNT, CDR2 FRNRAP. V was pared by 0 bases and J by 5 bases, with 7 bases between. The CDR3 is CASGLVGRTEAFF. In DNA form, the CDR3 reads TGTGCTAGTGGTTTGGTAGGGAGAACTGAAGCTTTCTTT.

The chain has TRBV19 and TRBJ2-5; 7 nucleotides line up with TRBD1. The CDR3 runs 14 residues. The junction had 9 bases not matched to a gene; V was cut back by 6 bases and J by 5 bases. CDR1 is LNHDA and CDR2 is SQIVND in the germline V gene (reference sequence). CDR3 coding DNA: TGTGCCAGTAGCTCCGGGACAGCATGGGAGACCCAGTACTTC. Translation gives CASSSGTAWETQYF.

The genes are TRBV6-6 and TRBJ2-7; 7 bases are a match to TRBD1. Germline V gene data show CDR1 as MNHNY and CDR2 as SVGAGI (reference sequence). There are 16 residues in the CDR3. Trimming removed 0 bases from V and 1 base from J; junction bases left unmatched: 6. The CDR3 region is CASSYSNPGGSYEQYF. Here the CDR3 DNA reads TGTGCCAGCAGTTACTCGAACCCAGGGGGATCCTACGAGCAGTACTTC.

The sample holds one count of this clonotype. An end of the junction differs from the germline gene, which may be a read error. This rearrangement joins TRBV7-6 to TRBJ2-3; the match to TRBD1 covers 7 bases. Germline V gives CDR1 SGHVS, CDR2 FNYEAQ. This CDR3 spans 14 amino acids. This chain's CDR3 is CASSLADRDNTQFF. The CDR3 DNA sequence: TGTGCCAGCAGCTTAGCCGACAGGGACAATACGCAGTTTTTT.

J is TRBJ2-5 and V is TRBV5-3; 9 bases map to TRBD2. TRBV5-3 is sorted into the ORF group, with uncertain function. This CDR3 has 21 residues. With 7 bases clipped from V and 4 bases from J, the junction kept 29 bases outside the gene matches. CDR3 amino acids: CARRPRIWKWRGGRGLETQYF. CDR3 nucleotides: TGTGCCAGACGACCACGAATCTGGAAGTGGCGGGGGGGCCGTGGTTTAGAGACCCAGTACTTC.

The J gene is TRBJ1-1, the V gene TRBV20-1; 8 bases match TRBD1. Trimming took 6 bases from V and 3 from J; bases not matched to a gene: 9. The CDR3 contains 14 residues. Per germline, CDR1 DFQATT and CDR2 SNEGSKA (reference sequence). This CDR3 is CSAPTGERYTEAFF. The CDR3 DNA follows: TGCAGTGCCCCGACAGGGGAACGGTACACTGAAGCTTTCTTT.

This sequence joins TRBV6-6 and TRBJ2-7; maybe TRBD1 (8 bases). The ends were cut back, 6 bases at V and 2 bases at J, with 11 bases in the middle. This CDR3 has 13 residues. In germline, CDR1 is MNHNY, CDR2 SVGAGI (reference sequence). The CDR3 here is CASSTGGAYEQYF. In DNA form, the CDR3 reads TGTGCCAGCAGCACAGGGGGGGCCTACGAGCAGTACTTC.